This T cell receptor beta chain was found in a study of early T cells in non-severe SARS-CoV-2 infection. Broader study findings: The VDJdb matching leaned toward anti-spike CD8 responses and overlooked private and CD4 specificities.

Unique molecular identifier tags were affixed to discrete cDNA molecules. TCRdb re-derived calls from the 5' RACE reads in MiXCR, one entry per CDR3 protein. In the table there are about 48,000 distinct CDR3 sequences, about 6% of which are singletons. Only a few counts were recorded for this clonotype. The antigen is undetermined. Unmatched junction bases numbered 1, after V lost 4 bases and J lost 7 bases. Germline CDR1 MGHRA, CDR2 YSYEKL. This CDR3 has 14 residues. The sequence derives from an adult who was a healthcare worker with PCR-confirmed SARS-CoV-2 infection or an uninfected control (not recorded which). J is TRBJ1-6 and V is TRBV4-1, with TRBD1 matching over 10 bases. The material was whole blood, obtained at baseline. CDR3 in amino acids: CASSRDRGNSPLHF. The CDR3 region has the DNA TGCGCCAGCAGCCGGGACAGGGGAAATTCACCCCTCCACTTT.